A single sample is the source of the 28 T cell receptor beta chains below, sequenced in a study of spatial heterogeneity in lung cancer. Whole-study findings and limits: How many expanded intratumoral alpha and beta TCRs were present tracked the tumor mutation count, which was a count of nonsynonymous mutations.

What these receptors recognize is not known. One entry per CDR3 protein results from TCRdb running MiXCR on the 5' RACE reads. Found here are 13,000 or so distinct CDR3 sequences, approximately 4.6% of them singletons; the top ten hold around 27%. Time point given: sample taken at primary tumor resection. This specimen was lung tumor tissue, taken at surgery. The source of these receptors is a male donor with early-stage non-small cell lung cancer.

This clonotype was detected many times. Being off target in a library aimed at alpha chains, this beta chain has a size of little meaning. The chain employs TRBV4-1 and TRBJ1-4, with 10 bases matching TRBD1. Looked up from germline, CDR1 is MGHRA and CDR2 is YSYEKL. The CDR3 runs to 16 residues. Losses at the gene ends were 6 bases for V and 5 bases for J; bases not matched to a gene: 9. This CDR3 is CASRLSGQGENEKLFF. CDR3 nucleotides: TGCGCCAGCAGACTCAGTGGACAGGGGGAGAATGAAAAACTGTTTTTT.

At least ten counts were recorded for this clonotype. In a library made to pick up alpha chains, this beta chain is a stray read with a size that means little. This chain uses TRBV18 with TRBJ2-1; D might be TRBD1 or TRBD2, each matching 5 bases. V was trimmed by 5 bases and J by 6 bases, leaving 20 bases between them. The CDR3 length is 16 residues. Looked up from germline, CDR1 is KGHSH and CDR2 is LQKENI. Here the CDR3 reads CASSSFFYGTSNEQFF. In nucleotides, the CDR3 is TGTGCCAGCTCAAGTTTCTTTTACGGGACCTCCAATGAGCAGTTCTTC.

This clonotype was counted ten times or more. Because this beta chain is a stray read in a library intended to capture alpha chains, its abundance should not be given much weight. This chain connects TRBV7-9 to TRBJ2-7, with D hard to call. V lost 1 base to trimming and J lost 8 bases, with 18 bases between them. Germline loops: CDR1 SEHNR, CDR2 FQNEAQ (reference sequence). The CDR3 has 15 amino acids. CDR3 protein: CASSLGTGPVVQQYF. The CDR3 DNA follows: TGTGCCAGCAGCTTAGGTACGGGCCCTGTCGTACAGCAGTACTTC.

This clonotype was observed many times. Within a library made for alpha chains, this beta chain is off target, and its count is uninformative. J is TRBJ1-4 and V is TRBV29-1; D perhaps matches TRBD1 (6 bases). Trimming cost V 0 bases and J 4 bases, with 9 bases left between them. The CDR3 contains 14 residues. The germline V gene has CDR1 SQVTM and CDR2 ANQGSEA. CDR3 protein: CSVEDRGLNEKLFF. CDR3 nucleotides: TGCAGCGTTGAAGACAGGGGTCTTAATGAAAAACTGTTTTTT.

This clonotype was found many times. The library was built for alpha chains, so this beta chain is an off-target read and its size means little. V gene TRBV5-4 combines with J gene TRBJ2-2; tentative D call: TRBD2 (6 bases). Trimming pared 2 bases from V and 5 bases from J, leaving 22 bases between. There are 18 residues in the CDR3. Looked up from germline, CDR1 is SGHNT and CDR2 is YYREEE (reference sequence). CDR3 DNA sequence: TGTGCCAGCAGCTTCGGGCTCAGGGAGGTTGTATTGACCGGGGAGCTGTTTTTT. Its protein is CASSFGLREVVLTGELFF.

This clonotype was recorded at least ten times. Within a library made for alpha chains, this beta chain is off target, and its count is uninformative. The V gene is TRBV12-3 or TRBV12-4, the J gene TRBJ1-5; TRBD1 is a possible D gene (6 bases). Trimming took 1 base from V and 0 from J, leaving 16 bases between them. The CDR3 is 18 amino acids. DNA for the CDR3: TGTGCCAGCAGTTTAGTTTTAGGACAGTTCCATAGCAATCAGCCCCAGCATTTT. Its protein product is CASSLVLGQFHSNQPQHF.

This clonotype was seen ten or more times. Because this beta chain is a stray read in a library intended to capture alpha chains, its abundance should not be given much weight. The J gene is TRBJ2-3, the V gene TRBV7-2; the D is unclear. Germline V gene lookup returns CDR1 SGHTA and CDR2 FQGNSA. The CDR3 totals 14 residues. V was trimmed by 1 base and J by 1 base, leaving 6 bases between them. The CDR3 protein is CASSLEKGTDTQYF. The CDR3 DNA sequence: TGTGCCAGCAGCTTAGAAAAGGGCACAGATACGCAGTATTTT.

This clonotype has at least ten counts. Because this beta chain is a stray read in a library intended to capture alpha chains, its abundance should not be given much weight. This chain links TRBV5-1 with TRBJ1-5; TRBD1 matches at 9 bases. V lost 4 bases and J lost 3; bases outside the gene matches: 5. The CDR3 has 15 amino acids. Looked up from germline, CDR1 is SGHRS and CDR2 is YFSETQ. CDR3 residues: CASSRTGAINQPQHF. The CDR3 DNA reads TGCGCCAGCAGCCGGACAGGGGCGATCAATCAGCCCCAGCATTTT.

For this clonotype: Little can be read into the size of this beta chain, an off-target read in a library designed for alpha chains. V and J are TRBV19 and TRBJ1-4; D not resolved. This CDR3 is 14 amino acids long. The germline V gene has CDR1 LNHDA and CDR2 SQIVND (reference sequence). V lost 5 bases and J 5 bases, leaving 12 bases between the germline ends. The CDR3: CASSRGLPNEKLFF. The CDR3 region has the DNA TGTGCCAGTAGTCGAGGGCTGCCCAATGAAAAACTGTTTTTT.

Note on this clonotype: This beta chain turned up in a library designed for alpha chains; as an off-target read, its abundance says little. The CDR3 loop reads CASSVGSGGRQETQYF. The CDR3 nucleotides are TGTGCCAGCAGCGTAGGGAGCGGGGGTCGGCAAGAGACCCAGTACTTC. This chain connects TRBV9 to TRBJ2-5; 8 bases match TRBD2. The germline CDR1 and CDR2 sequences are SGDLS and YYNGEE. V shed 0 bases and J 2 bases; nucleotides not matched to a gene: 6. The CDR3 totals 16 residues.

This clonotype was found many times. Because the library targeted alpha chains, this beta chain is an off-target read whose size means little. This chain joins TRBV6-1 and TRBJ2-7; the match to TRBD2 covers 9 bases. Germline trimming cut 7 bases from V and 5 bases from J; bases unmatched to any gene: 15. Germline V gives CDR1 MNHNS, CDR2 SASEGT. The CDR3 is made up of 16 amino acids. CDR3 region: CASTFEVTSGPDEQYF. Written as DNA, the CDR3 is TGTGCCAGCACTTTTGAAGTGACTAGCGGTCCTGACGAGCAGTACTTC.

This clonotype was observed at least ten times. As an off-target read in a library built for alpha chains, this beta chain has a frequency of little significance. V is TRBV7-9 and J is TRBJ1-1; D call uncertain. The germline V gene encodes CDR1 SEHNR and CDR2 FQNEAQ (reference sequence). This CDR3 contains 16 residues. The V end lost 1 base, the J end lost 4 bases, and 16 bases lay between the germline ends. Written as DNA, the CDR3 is TGTGCCAGCAGCTTAGAAGCGAGGGAAAAGGGCACTGAAGCTTTCTTT. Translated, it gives CASSLEAREKGTEAFF.

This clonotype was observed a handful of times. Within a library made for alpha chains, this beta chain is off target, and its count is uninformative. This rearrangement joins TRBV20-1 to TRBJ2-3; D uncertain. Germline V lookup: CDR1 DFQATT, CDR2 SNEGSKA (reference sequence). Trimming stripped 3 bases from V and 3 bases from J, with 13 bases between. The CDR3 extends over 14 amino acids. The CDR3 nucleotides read TGCAGTGCTAGTAGGCACGGTGGAACAGATACGCAGTATTTT. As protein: CSASRHGGTDTQYF.

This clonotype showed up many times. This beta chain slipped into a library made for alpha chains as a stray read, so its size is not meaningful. CDR3: CASSLSGTGNTGELFF. Here the CDR3 DNA reads TGTGCCAGCAGCTTAAGTGGGACAGGGAACACCGGGGAGCTGTTTTTT. J is TRBJ2-2 and V is TRBV7-9, with 8 bases matching TRBD1. The CDR3 runs to 16 residues. Germline values: CDR1 SEHNR, CDR2 FQNEAQ (reference sequence). Trimming took 2 bases from V and 1 from J; bases not matched to a gene: 3.

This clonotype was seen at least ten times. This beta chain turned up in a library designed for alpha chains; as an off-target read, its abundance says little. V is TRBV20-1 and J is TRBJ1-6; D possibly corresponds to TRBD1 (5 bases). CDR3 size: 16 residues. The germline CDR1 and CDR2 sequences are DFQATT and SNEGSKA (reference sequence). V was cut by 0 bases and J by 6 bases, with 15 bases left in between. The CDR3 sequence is CSARDPQGFGNSPLHF. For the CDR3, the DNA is TGCAGTGCTAGAGATCCTCAGGGTTTTGGTAATTCACCCCTCCACTTT.

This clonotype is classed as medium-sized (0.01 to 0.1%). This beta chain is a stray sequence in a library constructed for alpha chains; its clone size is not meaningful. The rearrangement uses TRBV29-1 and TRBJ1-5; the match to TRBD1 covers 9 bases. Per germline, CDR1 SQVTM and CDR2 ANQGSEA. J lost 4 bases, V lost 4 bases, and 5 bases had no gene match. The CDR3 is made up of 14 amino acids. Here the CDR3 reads CSVAGQGRNQPQHF. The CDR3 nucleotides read TGCAGCGTTGCTGGACAGGGGAGGAATCAGCCCCAGCATTTT.

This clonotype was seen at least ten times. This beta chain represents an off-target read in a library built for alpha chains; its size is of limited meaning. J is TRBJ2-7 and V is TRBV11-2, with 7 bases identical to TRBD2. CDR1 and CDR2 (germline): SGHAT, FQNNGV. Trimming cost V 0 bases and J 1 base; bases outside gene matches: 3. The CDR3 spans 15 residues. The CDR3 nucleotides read TGTGCCAGCAGCTTAGACAACGGGGGGTCCTACGAGCAGTACTTC. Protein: CASSLDNGGSYEQYF.

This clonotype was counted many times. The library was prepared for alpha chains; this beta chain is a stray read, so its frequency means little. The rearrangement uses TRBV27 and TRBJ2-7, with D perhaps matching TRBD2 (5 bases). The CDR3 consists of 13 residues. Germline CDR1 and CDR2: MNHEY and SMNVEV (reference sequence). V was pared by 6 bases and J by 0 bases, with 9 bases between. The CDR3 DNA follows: TGTGCCAGCAGAAGGACTGCCTCCTACGAGCAGTACTTC. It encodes CASRRTASYEQYF.

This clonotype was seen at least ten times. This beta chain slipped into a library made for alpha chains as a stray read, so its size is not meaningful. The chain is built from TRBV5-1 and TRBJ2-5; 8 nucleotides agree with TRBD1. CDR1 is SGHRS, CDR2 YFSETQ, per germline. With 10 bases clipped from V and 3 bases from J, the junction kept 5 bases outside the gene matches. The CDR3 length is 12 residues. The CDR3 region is CALRGREETQYF. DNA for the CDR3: TGCGCCCTCAGGGGGCGGGAAGAGACCCAGTACTTC.

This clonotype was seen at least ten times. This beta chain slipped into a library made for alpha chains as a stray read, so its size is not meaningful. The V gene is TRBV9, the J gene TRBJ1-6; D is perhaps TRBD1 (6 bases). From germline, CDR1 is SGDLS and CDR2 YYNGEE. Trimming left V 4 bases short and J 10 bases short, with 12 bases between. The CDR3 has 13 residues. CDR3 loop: CASSRDRLSPLHF. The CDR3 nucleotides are TGTGCCAGCAGCAGAGACAGGTTGTCACCCCTCCACTTT.

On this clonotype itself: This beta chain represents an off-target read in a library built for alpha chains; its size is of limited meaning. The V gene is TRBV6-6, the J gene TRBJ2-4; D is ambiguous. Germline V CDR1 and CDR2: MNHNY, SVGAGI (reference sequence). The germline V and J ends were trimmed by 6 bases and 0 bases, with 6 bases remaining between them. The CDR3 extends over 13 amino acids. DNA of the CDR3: TGTGCCAGCAGGACACTAGCCAAAAACATTCAGTACTTC. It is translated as CASRTLAKNIQYF.

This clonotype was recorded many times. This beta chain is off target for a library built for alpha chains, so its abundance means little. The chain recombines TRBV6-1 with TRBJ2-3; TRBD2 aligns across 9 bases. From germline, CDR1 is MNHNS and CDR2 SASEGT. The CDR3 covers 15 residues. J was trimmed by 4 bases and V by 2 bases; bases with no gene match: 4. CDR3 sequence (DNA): TGTGCCAGCAGTGAACGACGCGGGGGGGCAGATACGCAGTATTTT. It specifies CASSERRGGADTQYF.

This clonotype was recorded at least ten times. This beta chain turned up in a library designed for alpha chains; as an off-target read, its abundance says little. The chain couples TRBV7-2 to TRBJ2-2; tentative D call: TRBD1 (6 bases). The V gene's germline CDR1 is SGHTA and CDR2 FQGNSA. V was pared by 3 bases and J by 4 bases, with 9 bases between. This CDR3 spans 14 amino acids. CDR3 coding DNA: TGTGCCAGCAGCTTGTCAGGGGCCACCGGGGAGCTGTTTTTT. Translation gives CASSLSGATGELFF.

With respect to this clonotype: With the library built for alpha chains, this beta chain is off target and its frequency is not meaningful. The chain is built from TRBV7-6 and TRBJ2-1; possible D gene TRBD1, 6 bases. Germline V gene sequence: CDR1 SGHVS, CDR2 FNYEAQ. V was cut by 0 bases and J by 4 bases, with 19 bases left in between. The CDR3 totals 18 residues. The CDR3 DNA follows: TGTGCCAGCAGCTTAGCAATCTGGAGGACAGAGCTATACAATGAGCAGTTCTTC. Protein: CASSLAIWRTELYNEQFF.

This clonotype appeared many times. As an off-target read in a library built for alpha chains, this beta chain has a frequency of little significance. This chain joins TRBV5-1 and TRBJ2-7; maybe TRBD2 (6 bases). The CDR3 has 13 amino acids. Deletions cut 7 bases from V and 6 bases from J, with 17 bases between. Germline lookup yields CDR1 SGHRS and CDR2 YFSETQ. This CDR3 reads CASYRDFEGEQYF. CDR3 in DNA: TGCGCCAGCTATCGGGACTTCGAGGGCGAGCAGTACTTC.

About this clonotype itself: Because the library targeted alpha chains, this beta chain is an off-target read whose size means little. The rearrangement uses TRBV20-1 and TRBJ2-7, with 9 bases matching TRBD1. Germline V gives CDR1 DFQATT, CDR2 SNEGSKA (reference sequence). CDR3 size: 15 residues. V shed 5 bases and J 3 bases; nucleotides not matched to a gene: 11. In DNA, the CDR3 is TGCAGTGCTCCCCCCGGGACAGGGAATATCTACGAGCAGTACTTC. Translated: CSAPPGTGNIYEQYF.

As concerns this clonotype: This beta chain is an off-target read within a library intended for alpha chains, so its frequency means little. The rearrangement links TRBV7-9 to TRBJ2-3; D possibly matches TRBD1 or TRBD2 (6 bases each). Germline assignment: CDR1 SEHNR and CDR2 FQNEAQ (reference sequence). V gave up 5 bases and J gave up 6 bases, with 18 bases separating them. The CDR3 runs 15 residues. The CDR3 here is CASSVRGARADTQYF. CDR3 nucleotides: TGTGCCAGCAGCGTGAGGGGGGCCAGGGCGGATACGCAGTATTTT.

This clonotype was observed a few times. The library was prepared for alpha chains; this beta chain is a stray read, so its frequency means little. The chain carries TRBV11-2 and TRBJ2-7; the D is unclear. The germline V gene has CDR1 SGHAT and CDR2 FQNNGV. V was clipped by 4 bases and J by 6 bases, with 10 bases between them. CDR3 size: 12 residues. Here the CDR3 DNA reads TGTGCCAGCAGCTCCCGGTTTTTCGAGCAGTACTTC. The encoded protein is CASSSRFFEQYF.